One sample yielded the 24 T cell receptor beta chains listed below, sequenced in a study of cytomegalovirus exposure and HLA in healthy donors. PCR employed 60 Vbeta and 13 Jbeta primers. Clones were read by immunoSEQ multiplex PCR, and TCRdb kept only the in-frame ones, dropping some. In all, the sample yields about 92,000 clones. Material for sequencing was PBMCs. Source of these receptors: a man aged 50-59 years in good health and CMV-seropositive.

The CDR3 DNA reads as TGTGCTAGTGGTTTGTCACTAACCCCGGGACTAGCGGGAAAGGAGCAGTACTTC. Residues: CASGLSLTPGLAGKEQYF. This rearrangement joins TRBV12-5 to TRBJ2-7; 13 bases match TRBD2. Germline V gene data show CDR1 as LGHNT and CDR2 as FRNRAP. The junction had 14 bases not matched to a gene; V was cut back by 2 bases and J by 7 bases. This CDR3 is built from 18 residues.

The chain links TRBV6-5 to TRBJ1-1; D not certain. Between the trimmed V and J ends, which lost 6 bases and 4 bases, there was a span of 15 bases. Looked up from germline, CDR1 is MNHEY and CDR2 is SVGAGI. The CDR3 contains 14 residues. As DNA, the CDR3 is TGTGCCAGCAGGTACGGAAATCGGGGCACTGAAGCTTTCTTT. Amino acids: CASRYGNRGTEAFF.

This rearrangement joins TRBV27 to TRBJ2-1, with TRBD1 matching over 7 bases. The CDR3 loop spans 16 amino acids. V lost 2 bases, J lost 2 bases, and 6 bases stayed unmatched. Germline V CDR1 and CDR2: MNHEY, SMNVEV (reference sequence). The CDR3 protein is CASSLGPGTAYNEQFF. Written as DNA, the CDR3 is TGTGCCAGCAGTTTAGGCCCCGGGACAGCCTACAATGAGCAGTTCTTC.

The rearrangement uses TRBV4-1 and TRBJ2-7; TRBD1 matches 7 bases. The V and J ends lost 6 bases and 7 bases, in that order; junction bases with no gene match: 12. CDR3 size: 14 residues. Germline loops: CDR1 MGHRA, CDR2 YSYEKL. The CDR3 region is CASRRDLTGSEQYF. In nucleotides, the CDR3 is TGCGCCAGCAGACGAGACCTGACAGGGAGTGAGCAGTACTTC.

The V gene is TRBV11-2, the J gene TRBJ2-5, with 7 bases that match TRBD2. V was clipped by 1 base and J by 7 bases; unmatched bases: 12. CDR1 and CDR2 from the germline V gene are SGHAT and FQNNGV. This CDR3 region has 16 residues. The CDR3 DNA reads TGTGCCAGCAGCTTAGGGCCTTTGAGCGGGAAGGGGACCCAGTACTTC. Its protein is CASSLGPLSGKGTQYF.

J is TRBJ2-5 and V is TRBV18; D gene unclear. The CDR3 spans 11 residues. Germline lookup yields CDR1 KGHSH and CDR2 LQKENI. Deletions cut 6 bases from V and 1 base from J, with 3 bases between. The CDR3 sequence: CASSLQETQYF. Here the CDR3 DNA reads TGTGCCAGCTCCCTCCAAGAGACCCAGTACTTC.

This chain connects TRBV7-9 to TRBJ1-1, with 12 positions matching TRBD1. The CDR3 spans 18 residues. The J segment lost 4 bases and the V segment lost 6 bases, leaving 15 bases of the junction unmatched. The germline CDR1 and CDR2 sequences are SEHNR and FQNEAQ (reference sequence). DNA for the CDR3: TGTGCCAGCAGGCCTTTCAATCTTCCGGGACAGGGGGCCACTGAAGCTTTCTTT. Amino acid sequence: CASRPFNLPGQGATEAFF.

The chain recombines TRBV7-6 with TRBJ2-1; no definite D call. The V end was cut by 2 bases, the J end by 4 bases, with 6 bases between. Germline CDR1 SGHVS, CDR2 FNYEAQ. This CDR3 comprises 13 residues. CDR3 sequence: CASSLYSYNEQFF. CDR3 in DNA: TGTGCCAGCAGCTTATACTCTTACAATGAGCAGTTCTTC.

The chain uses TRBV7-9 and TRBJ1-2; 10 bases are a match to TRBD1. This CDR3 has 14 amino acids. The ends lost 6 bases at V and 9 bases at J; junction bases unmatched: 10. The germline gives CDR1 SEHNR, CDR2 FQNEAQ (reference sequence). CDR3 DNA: TGTGCCAGCAGTCTCGGGACAGGGGAAGTTCGCTACACCTTC. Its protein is CASSLGTGEVRYTF.

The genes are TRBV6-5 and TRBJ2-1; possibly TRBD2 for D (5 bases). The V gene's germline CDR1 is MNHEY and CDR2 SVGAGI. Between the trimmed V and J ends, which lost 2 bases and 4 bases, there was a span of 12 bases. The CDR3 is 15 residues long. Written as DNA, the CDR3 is TGTGCCAGCAGTTACAGCCGCGGGTTATACAATGAGCAGTTCTTC. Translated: CASSYSRGLYNEQFF.

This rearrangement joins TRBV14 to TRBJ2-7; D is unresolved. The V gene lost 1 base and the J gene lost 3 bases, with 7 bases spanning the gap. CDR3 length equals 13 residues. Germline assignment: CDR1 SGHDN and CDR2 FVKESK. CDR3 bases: TGTGCCAGCAGCCAAGCGCACAGCTACGAGCAGTACGTC. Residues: CASSQAHSYEQYV.

The CDR3 DNA sequence: TGTGCCTGGAGTGGTAGGGGGAATCAGCCCCAGCATTTT. This gives the protein CAWSGRGNQPQHF. The V call is TRBV30, the J call TRBJ1-5; perhaps TRBD1 as D (6 bases). V was clipped by 1 base and J by 4 bases, with 8 bases between them. This CDR3 comprises 13 residues. The germline CDR1 and CDR2 sequences are GTSNPN and SVGIG (reference sequence).

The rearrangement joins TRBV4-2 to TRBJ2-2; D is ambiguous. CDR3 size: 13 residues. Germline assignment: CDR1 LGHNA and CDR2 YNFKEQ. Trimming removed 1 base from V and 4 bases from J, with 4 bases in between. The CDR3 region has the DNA TGTGCCAGCAGCCAAGCCGTCACCGGGGAGCTGTTTTTT. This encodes CASSQAVTGELFF.

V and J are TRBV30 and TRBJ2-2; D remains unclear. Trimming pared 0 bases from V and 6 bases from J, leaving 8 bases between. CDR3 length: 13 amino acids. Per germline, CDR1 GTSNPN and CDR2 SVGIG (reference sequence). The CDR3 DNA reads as TGTGCCTGGAGTGTGCGAGCGCCCGGGGAGCTGTTTTTT. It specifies CAWSVRAPGELFF. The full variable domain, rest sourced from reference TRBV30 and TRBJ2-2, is SQTIHQWPATLVQPVGSPLSLECTVEGTSNPNLYWYRQAAGRGLQLLFYSVGIGQISSEVPQNLSASRPQDRQFILSSKKLLLSDSGFYLCAWSVRAPGELFFGEGSRLTVL.

CDR3 residues: CASSPGPGQVFNYGYTF. The CDR3 nucleotides read TGTGCCAGCTCACCAGGGCCGGGACAGGTCTTTAACTATGGCTACACCTTC. V gene TRBV18 combines with J gene TRBJ1-2; 8 bases agree with TRBD1. CDR3 size: 17 residues. Germline loops: CDR1 KGHSH, CDR2 LQKENI. The V segment lost 2 bases and the J segment 1 base; nucleotides outside the gene matches: 9.

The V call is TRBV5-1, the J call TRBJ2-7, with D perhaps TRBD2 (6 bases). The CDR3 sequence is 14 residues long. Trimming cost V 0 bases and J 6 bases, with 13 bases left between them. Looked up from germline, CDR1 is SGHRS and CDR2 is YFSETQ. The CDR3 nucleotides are TGCGCCAGCAGCTTGGCCGGGGGTGAACTCGAGCAGTACGTC. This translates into CASSLAGGELEQYV.

The CDR3 region is CAISESFAVPSGSVDTQYF. The CDR3 DNA reads as TGTGCCATCAGTGAGTCCTTCGCCGTGCCTAGCGGGAGTGTAGATACGCAGTATTTT. This chain connects TRBV10-3 to TRBJ2-3; 10 positions agree with TRBD2. Trimming at V came to 0 bases and at J to 5 bases, leaving 14 bases not matched to a gene. This CDR3 has 19 residues. Germline assignment: CDR1 ENHRY and CDR2 SYGVKD.

CDR3 sequence: CASSQGTVYGYTF. The CDR3, as DNA: TGTGCCAGCAGCCAGGGGACCGTCTATGGCTACACCTTC. The V and J genes are TRBV5-6 and TRBJ1-2, with TRBD1 as a possible D gene (6 bases). The CDR3 is made up of 13 amino acids. Germline V lookup: CDR1 SGHDT, CDR2 YYEEEE. V was clipped by 4 bases and J by 4 bases, with 11 bases between them.

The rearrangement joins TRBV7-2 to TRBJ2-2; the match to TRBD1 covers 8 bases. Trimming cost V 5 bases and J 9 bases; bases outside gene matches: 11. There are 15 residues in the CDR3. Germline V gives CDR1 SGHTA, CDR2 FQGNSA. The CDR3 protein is CASSASGTGRRELFF. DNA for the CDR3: TGTGCCAGCAGCGCCTCCGGGACAGGACGTCGGGAGCTGTTTTTT.

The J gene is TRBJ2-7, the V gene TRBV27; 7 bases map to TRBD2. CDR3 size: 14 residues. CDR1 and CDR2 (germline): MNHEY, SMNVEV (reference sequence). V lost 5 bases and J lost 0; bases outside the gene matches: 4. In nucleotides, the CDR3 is TGTGCCAGCAGTCCTAGCGGTGTCTCCTACGAGCAGTACTTC. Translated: CASSPSGVSYEQYF.

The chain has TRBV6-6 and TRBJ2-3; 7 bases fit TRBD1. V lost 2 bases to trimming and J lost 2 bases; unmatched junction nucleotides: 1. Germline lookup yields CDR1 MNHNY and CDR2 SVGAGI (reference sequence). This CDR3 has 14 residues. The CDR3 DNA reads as TGTGCCAGCAGTTACGGACAGGACACAGATACGCAGTATTTT. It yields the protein CASSYGQDTDTQYF.

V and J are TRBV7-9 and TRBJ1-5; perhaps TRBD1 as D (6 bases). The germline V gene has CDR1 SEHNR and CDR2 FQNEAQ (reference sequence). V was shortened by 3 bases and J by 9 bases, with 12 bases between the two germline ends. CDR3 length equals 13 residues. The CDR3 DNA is TGTGCCAGCAGCTTCCAGGGGTTAGGGCCCCAGCATTTT. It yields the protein CASSFQGLGPQHF. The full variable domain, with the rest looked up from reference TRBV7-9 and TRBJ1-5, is DTGVSQNPRHKITKRGQNVTFRCDPISEHNRLYWYRQTLGQGPEFLTYFQNEAQLEKSRLLSDRFSAERPKGSFSTLEIQRTEQGDSAMYLCASSFQGLGPQHFGDGTRLSIL.

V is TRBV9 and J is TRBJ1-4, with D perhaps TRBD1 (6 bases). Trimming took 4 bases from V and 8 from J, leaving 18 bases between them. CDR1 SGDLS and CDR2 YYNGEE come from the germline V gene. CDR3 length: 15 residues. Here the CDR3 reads CASSFQQGPGEKLFF. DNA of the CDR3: TGTGCCAGCAGCTTTCAACAGGGTCCGGGGGAAAAACTGTTTTTT.

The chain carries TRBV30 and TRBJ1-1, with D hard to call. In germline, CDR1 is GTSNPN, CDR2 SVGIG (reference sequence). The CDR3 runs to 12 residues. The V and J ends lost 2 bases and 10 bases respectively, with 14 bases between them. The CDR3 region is CAWSPRPGGAFF. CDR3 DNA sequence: TGTGCCTGGAGTCCCCGCCCAGGTGGAGCTTTCTTT. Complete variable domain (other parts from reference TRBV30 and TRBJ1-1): SQTIHQWPATLVQPVGSPLSLECTVEGTSNPNLYWYRQAAGRGLQLLFYSVGIGQISSEVPQNLSASRPQDRQFILSSKKLLLSDSGFYLCAWSPRPGGAFFGQGTRLTVV.